This T cell receptor beta chain appears in the sequencing data of a study of neurological immune-mediated disorders. Time point: longitudinal time-point 2. Trimming removed 4 bases from V and 7 bases from J; junction bases left unmatched: 4. This CDR3 has 14 amino acids. Germline-derived CDR1 and CDR2 are MNHEY and SMNVEV (reference sequence). TCRdb processed the 5' RACE reads anew with MiXCR; each CDR3 protein has one entry. Of tens of thousands of distinct CDR3 sequences in the sample, roughly 9.7% were seen once. This clonotype was detected many times. The receptor's source is a man under 40 in good health. This chain uses TRBV27 with TRBJ1-6, with 7 bases fitting TRBD1. Material for sequencing was PBMCs. The CDR3 region has the DNA TGTGCCAGCAGTTGGTTCAGGGGGAATTCACCCCTCCACTTT. Protein product: CASSWFRGNSPLHF.